This T cell receptor (beta chain) was recorded in a study of T cell responses to AZD1222 COVID-19 vaccine. Of note for this clone: As yet, its antigen is unknown.

Study results and limitations: Spike-specific TCR repertoires showed rising breadth and depth after two AZD1222 doses. Donors were largely white British and mainly female; clonal diversity was possibly underestimated. Of spike-specific TCRs, nearly half reportedly target regions left unmutated in variants.

The CDR3 sequence is 14 residues long. Trimming left V 0 bases short and J 2 bases short, with 6 bases between. CDR1 SGHRS and CDR2 YFSETQ come from the germline V gene. The repertoire was sequenced with immunoSEQ multiplex PCR; TCRdb's copy has only in-frame clones and lacks some. The data hold 20,000 to 30,000 clones, with more than 85% observed a single time. This receptor was obtained from an adult who received the AZD1222 COVID-19 vaccine. This chain links TRBV5-1 with TRBJ1-5, with D maybe TRBD1 (5 bases). Sample: peripheral blood, taken 28 days after the second AZD1222 dose. The CDR3 spells CASSLGGGNQPQHF. In nucleotides, the CDR3 is TGCGCCAGCAGCTTGGGGGGGGGCAATCAGCCCCAGCATTTT.